This T cell receptor beta chain was captured in a study of long-term antiretroviral therapy in people with HIV. Study-level information: The 2015 immediate-ART recommendation came about a decade after the earliest samples.

Germline values: CDR1 SGHDT, CDR2 YYEEEE. Trimming cost V 4 bases and J 1 base, with 13 bases left between them. This CDR3 comprises 15 residues. With survey level as its setting, the immunoSEQ assay was v3.0. Sequencing targeted roughly 40,000-50,000 T-cell genomes per sample. Profiled with immunoSEQ multiplex PCR; TCRdb holds only in-frame clones, not every one. The sample consists of about 34,000 clones, roughly nine tenths of them appearing once. This clonotype was obtained from a man younger than 35 with HIV. Sequencing used unsorted PBMCs, obtained 1.1 years after starting antiretroviral therapy. The chain couples TRBV5-6 to TRBJ2-3; D is possibly TRBD1 (6 bases). The CDR3 coding sequence is TGTGCCAGCAGCCGTATAAACAGGGGCACAGATACGCAGTATTTT. Protein sequence: CASSRINRGTDTQYF.